This T cell receptor beta chain derives from a study of T cell responses to AZD1222 COVID-19 vaccine. Germline V gene data show CDR1 as KGHDR and CDR2 as SFDVKD. This CDR3 contains 14 residues. V shed 4 bases and J 3 bases; nucleotides not matched to a gene: 3. Whole-study results and caveats: There were repertoire samples only from the period after the peak T cell response. The donor cohort was predominantly white British with a female majority, and clonal diversity may have been underestimated. Researchers report vaccine-associated CD4 TCRs spanning spike, with dominance at 160-218 and 743-854. AZD1222 recipients seropositive at baseline numbered only 5 or 6.

The table came from immunoSEQ multiplex PCR; TCRdb's copy has only in-frame clones and leaves some out. The table shows 150,000 to 180,000 clones, with 87% occurring only once. Worth noting for this clone: Its antigen is still unknown.

The source is an adult who received the AZD1222 COVID-19 vaccine. Sequences were derived from peripheral blood, sampled 28 days after the second AZD1222 dose. V usage is TRBV24-1 and J usage is TRBJ2-5, with TRBD1 matching 8 bases. The CDR3 DNA reads as TGTGCCACCAGTGACCCAGGGGGCAAAGAGACCCAGTACTTC. It translates to CATSDPGGKETQYF.